This T cell receptor beta chain came from a study of shared T cell receptors in the human thymus. Some clones are missing from TCRdb's copy, which holds only in-frame ones; the method was immunoSEQ multiplex PCR. The data show about 660,000 clones, roughly 88% seen once. Losses at the gene ends were 3 bases for V and 5 bases for J; bases not matched to a gene: 13. Germline-derived CDR1 and CDR2 are MNHEY and SMNVEV (reference sequence). The CDR3 totals 17 residues. These data also formed part of another study, on human thymus T cells. That work states: Thymus pieces cut out during corrective heart surgery were the tissue that was used. Across thymic and blood repertoires, the usage of V and J genes appeared to be biased. Related work found strong thymic repertoire overlap between unrelated individuals.

The V gene is TRBV27, the J gene TRBJ2-5; 9 bases agree with TRBD2. This TCR was recovered from a boy in the first two years of life with a congenital heart defect. Specimen: thymocytes. The CDR3 DNA is TGTGCCAGCAGTTTCCGTGCGAGTAGCGGGAGTGGGGAGACCCAGTACTTC. Protein: CASSFRASSGSGETQYF.